The 19 T cell receptor beta chains given below trace back to one sample, sequenced in a study of T cells after posttransplantation cyclophosphamide. Repertoires were generated with immunoSEQ multiplex PCR, while TCRdb's copy carries only in-frame clones and drops some. The sample includes about 22,000 clones, around 92% of them seen just once. Controls had myeloablative marrow grafts with methotrexate and calcineurin inhibitor, sampled at 1 year. Sequenced material: PBMCs, taken after an allogeneic stem cell transplant with a calcineurin inhibitor and methotrexate. Receptor source: a female patient between 50 and 60 years old who received an allogeneic stem cell transplant from an unrelated donor, was CMV-positive, and had chronic GVHD only. Some T cells may be transferred from the graft donor.

This clone was seen a single time. This sequence joins TRBV5-1 and TRBJ2-2, with D possibly TRBD2 on 5 matching bases. The CDR3 runs 15 residues. Germline CDR1 and CDR2: SGHRS and YFSETQ. The germline V and J ends were trimmed by 0 bases and 7 bases, with 13 bases remaining between them. The CDR3 spells CASSLGVPGFGELFF. DNA of the CDR3: TGCGCCAGCAGCTTGGGGGTCCCGGGATTCGGGGAGCTGTTTTTT. Variable domain in full (rest from reference TRBV5-1 and TRBJ2-2): KAGVTQTPRYLIKTRGQQVTLSCSPISGHRSVSWYQQTPGQGLQFLFEYFSETQRNKGNFPGRFSGRQFSNSRSEMNVSTLELGDSALYLCASSLGVPGFGELFFGEGSRLTVL.

V gene TRBV2 combines with J gene TRBJ2-7, with TRBD2 identical over 9 bases. The V segment lost 4 bases and the J segment 4 bases; nucleotides outside the gene matches: 8. CDR1 SNHLY and CDR2 FYNNEI come from the germline V gene. The CDR3 length is 15 residues. CDR3 nucleotides: TGTGCCAGCAGTGCGCGACTAGCGGACCCATACGAGCAGTACTTC. This encodes CASSARLADPYEQYF.

The chain joins TRBV7-8 to TRBJ2-7, with D possibly TRBD2 on 5 matching bases. Trimming pared 1 base from V and 6 bases from J, leaving 13 bases between. The germline V gene encodes CDR1 SGHVS and CDR2 FQNEAQ. The length of the CDR3 is 14 residues. The CDR3 DNA is TGTGCCAGCAGCTTAGGCCGTAGCGAGCTCGAGCAGTACTTC. Its translation: CASSLGRSELEQYF.

The chain uses TRBV9 and TRBJ1-1; 9 bases fit TRBD1. Germline values: CDR1 SGDLS, CDR2 YYNGEE. V gave up 4 bases and J gave up 11 bases; unmatched junction bases: 15. CDR3 size: 15 residues. CDR3 in DNA: TGTGCCAGCAGCCCAAGGAACAGGGGGCCGCTAGTGGCTTTCTTT. Translating gives CASSPRNRGPLVAFF.

This chain joins TRBV5-1 and TRBJ2-1; a possible D gene is TRBD2 (7 bases). CDR1 is SGHRS, CDR2 YFSETQ, per germline. The CDR3 covers 14 residues. Between the trimmed V and J ends, which lost 3 bases and 10 bases, there was a span of 17 bases. In DNA form, the CDR3 reads TGCGCCAGCAGCTGGGGGGGGCGCGAGGGCGAGCAGTTCTTC. Protein sequence: CASSWGGREGEQFF.

The chain links TRBV28 to TRBJ1-4; D not certain. Germline V gene lookup returns CDR1 MDHEN and CDR2 SYDVKM. This CDR3 spans 15 amino acids. The V and J ends lost 4 bases and 5 bases respectively, with 14 bases between them. The CDR3 here is CASSSMTLANEKLFF. CDR3 nucleotide sequence: TGTGCCAGCAGTTCGATGACCCTAGCGAATGAAAAACTGTTTTTT.

The rearrangement links TRBV15 to TRBJ1-1; TRBD1 might be the D (5 bases). Germline CDR1 and CDR2: LNHNV and YYDKDF (reference sequence). There are 15 residues in the CDR3. Trimming shortened V by 0 bases and J by 4 bases, and 12 bases separated the two germline ends. Here the CDR3 DNA reads TGTGCCACCAGCAGAGACAGGGCAAGTCCCACTGAAGCTTTCTTT. It is translated as CATSRDRASPTEAFF.

The V call is TRBV21-1, the J call TRBJ2-1; TRBD2, the D gene given by the table, was not confirmed from the DNA. TRBV21-1 is listed as a pseudogene. The CDR3 runs to 20 residues. CDR3 amino acids: CASSKAGLAGGPVLYNEQFF. The CDR3 nucleotides read TGTGCCAGCAGCAAAGCTGGACTAGCGGGAGGGCCTGTCCTCTACAATGAGCAGTTCTTC.

The J gene is TRBJ1-2, the V gene TRBV28; D gene uncertain. This CDR3 region has 16 residues. Trimming took 3 bases from V and 5 from J, leaving 19 bases between them. Germline CDR1 and CDR2: MDHEN and SYDVKM. The CDR3 DNA follows: TGTGCCAGCAGTTTGGGCAGCCTAACCCTTCCTTATGGCTACACCTTC. Amino acid sequence: CASSLGSLTLPYGYTF.

The gene calls are TRBV7-8 and TRBJ2-2, with 8 positions matching TRBD2. V shed 3 bases, J shed 1 base, and the junction held 1 base outside the gene matches. Germline V gene lookup returns CDR1 SGHVS and CDR2 FQNEAQ. The CDR3 extends over 15 amino acids. The CDR3 DNA is TGTGCCAGCAGCTTTACTAGCGGGAACACCGGGGAGCTGTTTTTT. Its protein product is CASSFTSGNTGELFF. The variable domain in full, completed from reference TRBV7-8 and TRBJ2-2, reads GAGVSQSPRYKVAKRGQDVALRCDPISGHVSLFWYQQALGQGPEFLTYFQNEAQLDKSGLPSDRFFAERPEGSVSTLKIQRTQQEDSAVYLCASSFTSGNTGELFFGEGSRLTVL.

The gene calls are TRBV18 and TRBJ2-1; D perhaps matches TRBD2 (5 bases). In germline, CDR1 is KGHSH, CDR2 LQKENI. This CDR3 comprises 14 residues. Deletions cut 4 bases from V and 7 bases from J, with 14 bases between. The CDR3 DNA reads TGTGCCAGCTCACAACCGCTTACGGGAAATGAGCAGTTCTTC. Protein product: CASSQPLTGNEQFF.

In its sample, this clone is large. The V gene is TRBV5-8, the J gene TRBJ1-1, with D possibly being TRBD1 (6 bases). V lost 1 base and J 10 bases, leaving 11 bases between the germline ends. This CDR3 is built from 12 residues. The V gene's germline CDR1 is SGHTS and CDR2 YDEGEE. CDR3 nucleotides: TGTGCCAGCAGCTTGTTAGGGACACTAGCTTTCTTT. Amino acids: CASSLLGTLAFF. The entire variable domain, with the rest obtained from reference TRBV5-8 and TRBJ1-1, is as follows: EAGVTQSPTHLIKTRGQQATLRCSPISGHTSVYWYQQALGLGLQFLLWYDEGEERNRGNFPPRFSGRQFPNYSSELNVNALELEDSALYLCASSLLGTLAFFGQGTRLTVV.

The table lists this clone with a few counts. The chain is built from TRBV10-3 and TRBJ2-7; the match to TRBD2 covers 11 bases. CDR3 length: 15 amino acids. Looked up from germline, CDR1 is ENHRY and CDR2 is SYGVKD. The ends lost 3 bases at V and 6 bases at J; junction bases unmatched: 7. The CDR3 is CAISELLAGEGEQYF. The DNA of the CDR3 is TGTGCCATCAGTGAATTACTAGCGGGAGAGGGCGAGCAGTACTTC.

The chain combines TRBV19 with TRBJ1-4, with D possibly being TRBD1 (6 bases). This CDR3 spans 16 amino acids. Trimming shortened V by 7 bases and J by 2 bases, and 17 bases separated the two germline ends. CDR1 is LNHDA and CDR2 is SQIVND in the germline V gene (reference sequence). DNA of the CDR3: TGTGCCAGTACCCCCTCCCCGGACAGTACTAATGAAAAACTGTTTTTT. Translating gives CASTPSPDSTNEKLFF.

This clone was detected a few times. This sequence joins TRBV7-3 and TRBJ1-1; 8 bases line up with TRBD1. CDR1 and CDR2 from the germline V gene are SGHTA and FQGTGA. With 5 bases clipped from V and 9 bases from J, the junction kept 8 bases outside the gene matches. This CDR3 has 13 amino acids. This CDR3 is CASSLDRTGKAFF. The CDR3, as DNA: TGTGCCAGCAGCCTTGATCGGACAGGGAAAGCTTTCTTT. Together with reference TRBV7-3 and TRBJ1-1, the CDR3 gives the full variable domain: GAGVSQTPSNKVTEKGKYVELRCDPISGHTALYWYRQSLGQGPEFLIYFQGTGAADDSGLPNDRFFAVRPEGSVSTLKIQRTERGDSAVYLCASSLDRTGKAFFGQGTRLTVV.

The V call is TRBV21-1, the J call TRBJ2-7; the table assigns TRBD2, which was not confirmed against the DNA. TRBV21-1 is flagged as a pseudogene. This CDR3 spans 19 amino acids. DNA for the CDR3: TGTGCCAGCAGCAAAGGGAGGGGACTAGCGGAGCCTAAGGCCTACGAGCAGTACTTC. This sequence encodes CASSKGRGLAEPKAYEQYF.

The genes are TRBV6-6 and TRBJ2-7, with TRBD1 identical over 9 bases. From germline, CDR1 is MNHNY and CDR2 SVGAGI (reference sequence). V gave up 6 bases and J gave up 2 bases; unmatched junction bases: 5. The CDR3 is made up of 14 amino acids. The CDR3 reads CASSWTGDTYEQYF. CDR3 coding DNA: TGTGCCAGCAGCTGGACAGGGGATACCTACGAGCAGTACTTC.

This rearrangement joins TRBV5-8 to TRBJ2-5; D call uncertain. Germline V gives CDR1 SGHTS, CDR2 YDEGEE. CDR3 length equals 12 residues. V was clipped by 2 bases and J by 2 bases, with 4 bases between them. The CDR3 loop is CASSFLQETQYF. CDR3 bases: TGTGCCAGCAGCTTCCTACAAGAGACCCAGTACTTC. Full variable domain (missing parts from reference TRBV5-8 and TRBJ2-5): EAGVTQSPTHLIKTRGQQATLRCSPISGHTSVYWYQQALGLGLQFLLWYDEGEERNRGNFPPRFSGRQFPNYSSELNVNALELEDSALYLCASSFLQETQYFGPGTRLLVL.

The chain employs TRBV5-1 and TRBJ2-2; 10 nucleotides agree with TRBD2. V lost 7 bases, J lost 5 bases, and 5 bases stayed unmatched. The V gene's germline CDR1 is SGHRS and CDR2 YFSETQ. The CDR3 extends over 14 amino acids. Written as DNA, the CDR3 is TGCGCCAGCCTAGCGGGAGTTGAGACCGGGGAGCTGTTTTTT. Translated: CASLAGVETGELFF.